The following is a T cell receptor beta chain sequence with its context. These data are taken from a study of shared T cell receptors in the human thymus. Repertoires were generated with immunoSEQ multiplex PCR, while TCRdb's copy carries only in-frame clones and drops some. Here the sample spans 720,000 or so clones, 70% to 90% being singletons. Germline V gives CDR1 SGHTA, CDR2 FQGNSA. The length of the CDR3 is 13 residues. The V and J ends lost 2 bases and 5 bases respectively, with 9 bases between them. The data also belong to a second study, concerning human thymus T cells.

Input material: thymocytes. This TCR derives from a girl under three years old with a congenital heart defect. This rearrangement joins TRBV7-2 to TRBJ1-1; D gene uncertain. The CDR3 DNA reads TGTGCCAGCAGCTTAAACCGGAGGACTGAAGCTTTCTTT. Residues: CASSLNRRTEAFF.